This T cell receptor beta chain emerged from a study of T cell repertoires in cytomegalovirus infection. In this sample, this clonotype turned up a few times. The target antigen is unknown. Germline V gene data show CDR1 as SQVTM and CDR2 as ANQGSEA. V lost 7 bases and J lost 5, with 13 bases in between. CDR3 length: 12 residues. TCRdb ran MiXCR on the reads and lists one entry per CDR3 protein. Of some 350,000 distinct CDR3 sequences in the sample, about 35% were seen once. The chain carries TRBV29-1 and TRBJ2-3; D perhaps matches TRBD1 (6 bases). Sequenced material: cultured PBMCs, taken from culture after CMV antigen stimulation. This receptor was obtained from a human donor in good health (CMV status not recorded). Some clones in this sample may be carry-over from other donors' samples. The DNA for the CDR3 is TGCAGCGCGGACGAAGGGGGAGATACGCAGTATTTT. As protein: CSADEGGDTQYF.